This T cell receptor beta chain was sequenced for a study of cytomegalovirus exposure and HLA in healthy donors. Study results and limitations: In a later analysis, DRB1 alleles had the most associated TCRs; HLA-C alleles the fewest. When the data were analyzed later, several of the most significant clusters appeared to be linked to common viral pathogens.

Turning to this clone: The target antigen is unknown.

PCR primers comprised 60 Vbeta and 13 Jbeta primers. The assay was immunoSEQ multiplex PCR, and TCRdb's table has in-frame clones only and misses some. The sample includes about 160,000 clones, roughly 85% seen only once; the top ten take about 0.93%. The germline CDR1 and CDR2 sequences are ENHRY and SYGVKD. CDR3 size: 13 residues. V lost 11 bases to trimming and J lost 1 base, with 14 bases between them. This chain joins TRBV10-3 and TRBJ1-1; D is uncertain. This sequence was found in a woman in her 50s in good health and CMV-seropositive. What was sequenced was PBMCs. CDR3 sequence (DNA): TGTGCCGCCTCGGGGAGGAGGAACACTGAAGCTTTCTTT. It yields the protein CAASGRRNTEAFF.